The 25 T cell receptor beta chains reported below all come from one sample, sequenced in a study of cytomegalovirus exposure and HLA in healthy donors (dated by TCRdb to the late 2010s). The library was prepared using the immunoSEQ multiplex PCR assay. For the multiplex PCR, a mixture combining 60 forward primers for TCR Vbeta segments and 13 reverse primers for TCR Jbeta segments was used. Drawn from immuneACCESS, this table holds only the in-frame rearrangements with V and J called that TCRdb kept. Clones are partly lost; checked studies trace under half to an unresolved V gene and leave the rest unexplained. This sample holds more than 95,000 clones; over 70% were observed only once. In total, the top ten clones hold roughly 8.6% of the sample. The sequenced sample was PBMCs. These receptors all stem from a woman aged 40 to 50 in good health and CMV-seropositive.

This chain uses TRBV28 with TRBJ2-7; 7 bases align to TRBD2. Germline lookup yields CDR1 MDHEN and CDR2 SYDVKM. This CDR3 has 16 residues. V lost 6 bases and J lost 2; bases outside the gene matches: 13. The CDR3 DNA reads TGTGCCAGCAGCCCCCCCCTAGCGGAGGTACCCTACGAGCAGTACTTC. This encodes CASSPPLAEVPYEQYF.

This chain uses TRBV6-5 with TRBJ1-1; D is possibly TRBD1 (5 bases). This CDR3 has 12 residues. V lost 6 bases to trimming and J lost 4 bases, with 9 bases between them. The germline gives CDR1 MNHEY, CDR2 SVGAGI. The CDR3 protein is CASRSGGTEAFF. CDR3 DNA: TGTGCCAGCAGGTCCGGGGGCACTGAAGCTTTCTTT.

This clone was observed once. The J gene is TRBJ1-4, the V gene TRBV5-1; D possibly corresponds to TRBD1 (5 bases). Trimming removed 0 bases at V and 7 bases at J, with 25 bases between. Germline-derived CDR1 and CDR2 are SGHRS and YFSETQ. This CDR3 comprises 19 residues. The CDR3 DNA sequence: TGCGCCAGCAGCTTGGCCGTGGGGATCGGGGGAAAAGCGGGTGAAAAACTGTTTTTT. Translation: CASSLAVGIGGKAGEKLFF.

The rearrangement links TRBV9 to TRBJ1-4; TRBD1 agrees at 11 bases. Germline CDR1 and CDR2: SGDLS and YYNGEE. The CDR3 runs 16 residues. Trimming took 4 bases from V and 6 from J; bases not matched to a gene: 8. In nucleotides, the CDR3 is TGTGCCAGCAGCCCCCCCCCGGGACAGGGGGATGAAAAACTGTTTTTT. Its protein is CASSPPPGQGDEKLFF.

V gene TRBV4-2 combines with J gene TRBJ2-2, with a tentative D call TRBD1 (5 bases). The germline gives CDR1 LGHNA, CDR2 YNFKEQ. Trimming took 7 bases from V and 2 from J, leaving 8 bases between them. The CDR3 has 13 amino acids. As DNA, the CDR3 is TGTGCCAGCACCGACAGCAACACCGGGGAGCTGTTTTTT. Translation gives CASTDSNTGELFF.

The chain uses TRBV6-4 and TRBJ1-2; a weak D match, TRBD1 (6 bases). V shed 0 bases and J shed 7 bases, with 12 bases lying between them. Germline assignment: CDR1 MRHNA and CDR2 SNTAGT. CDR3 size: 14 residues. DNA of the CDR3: TGTGCCAGCAGTGACTCGTTTACAGGGTGTGGCTACACCTTC. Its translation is CASSDSFTGCGYTF.

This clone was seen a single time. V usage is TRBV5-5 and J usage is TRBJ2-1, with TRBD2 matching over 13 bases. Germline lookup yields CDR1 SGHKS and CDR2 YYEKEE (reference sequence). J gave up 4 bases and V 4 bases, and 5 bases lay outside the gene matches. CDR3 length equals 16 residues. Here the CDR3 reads CASSLLAGGVYNEQFF. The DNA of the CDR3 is TGTGCCAGCAGCCTACTAGCGGGAGGGGTATACAATGAGCAGTTCTTC.

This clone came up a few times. DNA for the CDR3: TGTGCCAGCAGCGCTACTAGGACCGGGGAGCTGTTTTTT. Translating it yields CASSATRTGELFF. The chain joins TRBV7-3 to TRBJ2-2; D is perhaps TRBD2 (5 bases). The V gene's germline CDR1 is SGHTA and CDR2 FQGTGA. V lost 5 bases, J lost 5 bases, and 9 bases lay in between. The CDR3 spans 13 residues.

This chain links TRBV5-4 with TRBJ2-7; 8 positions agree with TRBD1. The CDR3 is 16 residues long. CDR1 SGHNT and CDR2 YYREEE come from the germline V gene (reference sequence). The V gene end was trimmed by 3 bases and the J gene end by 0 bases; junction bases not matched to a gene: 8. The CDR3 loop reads CASSSTTGQDSYEQYF. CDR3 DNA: TGTGCCAGCAGCTCCACTACGGGACAGGACTCCTACGAGCAGTACTTC.

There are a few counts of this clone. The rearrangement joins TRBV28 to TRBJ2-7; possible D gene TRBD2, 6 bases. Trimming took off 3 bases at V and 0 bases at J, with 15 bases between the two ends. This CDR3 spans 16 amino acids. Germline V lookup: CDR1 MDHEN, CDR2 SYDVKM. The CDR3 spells CASSFEGGRRSYEQYF. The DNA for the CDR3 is TGTGCCAGCAGTTTTGAGGGAGGCAGGCGCTCCTACGAGCAGTACTTC. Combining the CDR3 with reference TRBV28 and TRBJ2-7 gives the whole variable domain DVKVTQSSRYLVKRTGEKVFLECVQDMDHENMFWYRQDPGLGLRLIYFSYDVKMKEKGDIPEGYSVSREKKERFSLILESASTNQTSMYLCASSFEGGRRSYEQYFGPGTRLTVT.

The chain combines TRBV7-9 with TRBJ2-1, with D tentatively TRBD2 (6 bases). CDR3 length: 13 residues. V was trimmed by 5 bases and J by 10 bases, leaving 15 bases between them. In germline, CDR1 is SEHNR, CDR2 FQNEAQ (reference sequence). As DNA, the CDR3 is TGTGCCAGCAGCCCACTCGGGACTTCGGAGCAGTTCTTC. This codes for CASSPLGTSEQFF.

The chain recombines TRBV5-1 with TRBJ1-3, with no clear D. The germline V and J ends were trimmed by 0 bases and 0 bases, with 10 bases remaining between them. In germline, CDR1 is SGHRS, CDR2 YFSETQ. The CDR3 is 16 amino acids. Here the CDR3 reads CASSLGLASSGNTIYF. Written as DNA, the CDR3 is TGCGCCAGCAGCTTGGGGTTGGCCTCCTCTGGAAACACCATATATTTT.

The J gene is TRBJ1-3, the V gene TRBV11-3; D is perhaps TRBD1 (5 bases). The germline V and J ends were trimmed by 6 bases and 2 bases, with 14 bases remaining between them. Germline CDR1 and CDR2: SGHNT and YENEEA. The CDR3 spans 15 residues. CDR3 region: CASSQPRVTGNTIYF. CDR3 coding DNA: TGTGCCAGCAGTCAACCCAGGGTCACTGGAAACACCATATATTTT.

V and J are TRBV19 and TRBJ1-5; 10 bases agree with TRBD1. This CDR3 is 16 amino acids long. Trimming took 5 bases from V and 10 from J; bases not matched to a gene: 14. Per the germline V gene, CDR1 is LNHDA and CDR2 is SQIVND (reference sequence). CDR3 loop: CASSPGTGEALGPQHF. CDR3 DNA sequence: TGTGCCAGTAGTCCCGGGACAGGGGAGGCCCTGGGCCCCCAGCATTTT.

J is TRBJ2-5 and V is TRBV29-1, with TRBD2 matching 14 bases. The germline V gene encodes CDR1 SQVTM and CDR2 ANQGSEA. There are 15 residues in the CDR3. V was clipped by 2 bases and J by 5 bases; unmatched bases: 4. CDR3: CSVEMGLAGAETQYF. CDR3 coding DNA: TGCAGCGTTGAAATGGGACTAGCGGGAGCGGAGACCCAGTACTTC.

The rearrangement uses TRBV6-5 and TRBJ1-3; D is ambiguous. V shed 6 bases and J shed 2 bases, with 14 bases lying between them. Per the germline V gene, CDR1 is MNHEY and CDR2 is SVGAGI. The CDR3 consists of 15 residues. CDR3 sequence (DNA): TGTGCCAGCAGGGAGGGTCCCTTCGCTGGAAACACCATATATTTT. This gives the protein CASREGPFAGNTIYF.

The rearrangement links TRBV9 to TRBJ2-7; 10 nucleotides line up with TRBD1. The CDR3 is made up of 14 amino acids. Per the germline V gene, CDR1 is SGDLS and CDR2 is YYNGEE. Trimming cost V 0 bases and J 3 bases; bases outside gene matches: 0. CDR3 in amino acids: CASSVGDRGYEQYF. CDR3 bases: TGTGCCAGCAGCGTAGGGGACAGGGGCTACGAGCAGTACTTC.

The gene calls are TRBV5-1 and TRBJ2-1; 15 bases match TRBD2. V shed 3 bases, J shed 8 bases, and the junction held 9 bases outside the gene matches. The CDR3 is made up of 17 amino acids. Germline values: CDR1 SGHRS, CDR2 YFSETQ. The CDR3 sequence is CASSSGLAGGPSHEQFF. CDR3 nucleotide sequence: TGCGCCAGCAGCTCCGGACTAGCGGGAGGGCCTTCTCATGAGCAGTTCTTC.

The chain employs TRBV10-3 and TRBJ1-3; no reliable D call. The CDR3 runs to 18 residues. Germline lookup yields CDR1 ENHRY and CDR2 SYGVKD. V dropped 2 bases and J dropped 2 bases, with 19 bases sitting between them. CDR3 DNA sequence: TGTGCCATCAGTGAGATAGATATCTATTTCTCAACTGGAAACACCATATATTTT. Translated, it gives CAISEIDIYFSTGNTIYF.

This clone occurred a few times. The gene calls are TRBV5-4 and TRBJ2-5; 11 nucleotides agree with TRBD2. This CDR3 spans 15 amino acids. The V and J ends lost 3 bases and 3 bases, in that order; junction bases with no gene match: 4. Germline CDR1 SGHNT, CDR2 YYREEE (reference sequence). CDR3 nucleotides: TGTGCCAGCAGCTCGACTAGCGGGATTGAAGAGACCCAGTACTTC. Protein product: CASSSTSGIEETQYF.

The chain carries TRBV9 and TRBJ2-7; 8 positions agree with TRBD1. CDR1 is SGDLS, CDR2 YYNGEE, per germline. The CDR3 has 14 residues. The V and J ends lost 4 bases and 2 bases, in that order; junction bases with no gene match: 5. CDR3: CASSPQGATYEQYF. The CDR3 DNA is TGTGCCAGCAGCCCTCAGGGGGCTACCTACGAGCAGTACTTC. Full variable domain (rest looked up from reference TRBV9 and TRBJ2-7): DSGVTQTPKHLITATGQRVTLRCSPRSGDLSVYWYQQSLDQGLQFLIQYYNGEERAKGNILERFSAQQFPDLHSELNLSSLELGDSALYFCASSPQGATYEQYFGPGTRLTVT.

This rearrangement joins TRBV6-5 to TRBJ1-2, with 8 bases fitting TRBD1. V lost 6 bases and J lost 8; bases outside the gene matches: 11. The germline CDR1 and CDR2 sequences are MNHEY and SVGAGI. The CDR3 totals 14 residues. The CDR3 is CASSPTGVVGGYTF. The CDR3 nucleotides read TGTGCCAGCAGCCCGACAGGGGTAGTTGGCGGCTACACCTTC.

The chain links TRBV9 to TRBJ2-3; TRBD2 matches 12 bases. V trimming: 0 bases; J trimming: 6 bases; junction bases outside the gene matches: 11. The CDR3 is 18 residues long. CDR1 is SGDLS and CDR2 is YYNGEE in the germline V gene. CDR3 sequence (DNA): TGTGCCAGCAGCGTAGAGTCGACTAGCGGGAGAGTAGCGGATACGCAGTATTTT. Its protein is CASSVESTSGRVADTQYF.

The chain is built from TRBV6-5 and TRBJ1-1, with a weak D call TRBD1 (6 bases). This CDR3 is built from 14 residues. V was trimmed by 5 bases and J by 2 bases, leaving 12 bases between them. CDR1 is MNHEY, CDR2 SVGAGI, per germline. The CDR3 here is CASSLSDRNTEAFF. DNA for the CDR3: TGTGCCAGCAGTCTATCGGACAGAAACACTGAAGCTTTCTTT.

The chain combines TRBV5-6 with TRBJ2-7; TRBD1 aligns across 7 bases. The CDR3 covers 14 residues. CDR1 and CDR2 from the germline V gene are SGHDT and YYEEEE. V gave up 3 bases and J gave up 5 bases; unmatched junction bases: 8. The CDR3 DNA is TGTGCCAGCAGCTATGACAGGGTAAGCAACGAGCAGTACTTC. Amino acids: CASSYDRVSNEQYF. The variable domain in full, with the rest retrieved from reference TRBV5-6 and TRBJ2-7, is DAGVTQSPTHLIKTRGQQVTLRCSPKSGHDTVSWYQQALGQGPQFIFQYYEEEERQRGNFPDRFSGHQFPNYSSELNVNALLLGDSALYLCASSYDRVSNEQYFGPGTRLTVT.